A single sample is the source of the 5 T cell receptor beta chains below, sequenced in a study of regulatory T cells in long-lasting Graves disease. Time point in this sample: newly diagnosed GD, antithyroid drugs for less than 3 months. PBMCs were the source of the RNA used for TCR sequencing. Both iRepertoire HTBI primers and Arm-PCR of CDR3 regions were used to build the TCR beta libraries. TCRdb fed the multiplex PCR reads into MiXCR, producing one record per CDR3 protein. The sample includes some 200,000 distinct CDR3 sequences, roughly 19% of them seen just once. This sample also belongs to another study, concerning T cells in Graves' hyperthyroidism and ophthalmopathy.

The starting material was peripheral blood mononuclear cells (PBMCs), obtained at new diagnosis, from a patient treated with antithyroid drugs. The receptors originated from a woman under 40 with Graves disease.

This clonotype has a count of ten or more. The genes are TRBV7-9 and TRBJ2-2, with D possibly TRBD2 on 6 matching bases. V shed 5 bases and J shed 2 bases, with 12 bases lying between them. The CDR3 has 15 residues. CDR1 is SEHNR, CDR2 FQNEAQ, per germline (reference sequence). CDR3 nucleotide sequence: TGTGCCAGCAGCATCCGGGACTCTAACACCGGGGAGCTGTTTTTT. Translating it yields CASSIRDSNTGELFF. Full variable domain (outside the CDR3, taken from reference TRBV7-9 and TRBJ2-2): DTGVSQNPRHKITKRGQNVTFRCDPISEHNRLYWYRQTLGQGPEFLTYFQNEAQLEKSRLLSDRFSAERPKGSFSTLEIQRTEQGDSAMYLCASSIRDSNTGELFFGEGSRLTVL.

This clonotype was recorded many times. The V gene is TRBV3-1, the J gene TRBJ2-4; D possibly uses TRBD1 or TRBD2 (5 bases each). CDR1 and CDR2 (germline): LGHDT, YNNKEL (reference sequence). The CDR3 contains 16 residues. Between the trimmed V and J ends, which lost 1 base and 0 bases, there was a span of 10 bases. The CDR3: CASSQGGKRAKNIQYF. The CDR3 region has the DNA TGTGCCAGCAGCCAAGGGGGGAAGAGAGCCAAAAACATTCAGTACTTC. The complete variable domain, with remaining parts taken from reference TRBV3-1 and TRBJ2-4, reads DTAVSQTPKYLVTQMGNDKSIKCEQNLGHDTMYWYKQDSKKFLKIMFSYNNKELIINETVPNRFSPKSPDKAHLNLHINSLELGDSAVYFCASSQGGKRAKNIQYFGAGTRLSVL.

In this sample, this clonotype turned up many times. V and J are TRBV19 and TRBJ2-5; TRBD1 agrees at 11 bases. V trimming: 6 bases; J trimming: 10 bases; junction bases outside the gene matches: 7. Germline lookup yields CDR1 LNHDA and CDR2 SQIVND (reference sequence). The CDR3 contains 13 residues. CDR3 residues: CASRGTGGRDQYF. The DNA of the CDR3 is TGTGCCAGTAGAGGGACAGGGGGTCGGGACCAGTACTTC.

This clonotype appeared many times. CDR3 in amino acids: CASSSRGSGGLYNEQFF. The CDR3 DNA is TGTGCCAGCAGCTCGCGGGGTAGCGGGGGCCTCTACAATGAGCAGTTCTTC. The V and J genes are TRBV7-2 and TRBJ2-1, with TRBD2 matching 9 bases. The V and J ends lost 4 bases and 3 bases, in that order; junction bases with no gene match: 10. The CDR3 extends over 17 amino acids. Germline V gene sequence: CDR1 SGHTA, CDR2 FQGNSA.

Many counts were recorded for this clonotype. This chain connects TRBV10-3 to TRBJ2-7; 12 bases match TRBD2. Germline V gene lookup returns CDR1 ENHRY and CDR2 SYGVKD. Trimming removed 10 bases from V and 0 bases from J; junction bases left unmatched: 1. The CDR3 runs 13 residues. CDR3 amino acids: CATTSGSSYEQYF. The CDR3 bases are TGTGCCACGACTAGCGGGAGCTCCTACGAGCAGTACTTC.